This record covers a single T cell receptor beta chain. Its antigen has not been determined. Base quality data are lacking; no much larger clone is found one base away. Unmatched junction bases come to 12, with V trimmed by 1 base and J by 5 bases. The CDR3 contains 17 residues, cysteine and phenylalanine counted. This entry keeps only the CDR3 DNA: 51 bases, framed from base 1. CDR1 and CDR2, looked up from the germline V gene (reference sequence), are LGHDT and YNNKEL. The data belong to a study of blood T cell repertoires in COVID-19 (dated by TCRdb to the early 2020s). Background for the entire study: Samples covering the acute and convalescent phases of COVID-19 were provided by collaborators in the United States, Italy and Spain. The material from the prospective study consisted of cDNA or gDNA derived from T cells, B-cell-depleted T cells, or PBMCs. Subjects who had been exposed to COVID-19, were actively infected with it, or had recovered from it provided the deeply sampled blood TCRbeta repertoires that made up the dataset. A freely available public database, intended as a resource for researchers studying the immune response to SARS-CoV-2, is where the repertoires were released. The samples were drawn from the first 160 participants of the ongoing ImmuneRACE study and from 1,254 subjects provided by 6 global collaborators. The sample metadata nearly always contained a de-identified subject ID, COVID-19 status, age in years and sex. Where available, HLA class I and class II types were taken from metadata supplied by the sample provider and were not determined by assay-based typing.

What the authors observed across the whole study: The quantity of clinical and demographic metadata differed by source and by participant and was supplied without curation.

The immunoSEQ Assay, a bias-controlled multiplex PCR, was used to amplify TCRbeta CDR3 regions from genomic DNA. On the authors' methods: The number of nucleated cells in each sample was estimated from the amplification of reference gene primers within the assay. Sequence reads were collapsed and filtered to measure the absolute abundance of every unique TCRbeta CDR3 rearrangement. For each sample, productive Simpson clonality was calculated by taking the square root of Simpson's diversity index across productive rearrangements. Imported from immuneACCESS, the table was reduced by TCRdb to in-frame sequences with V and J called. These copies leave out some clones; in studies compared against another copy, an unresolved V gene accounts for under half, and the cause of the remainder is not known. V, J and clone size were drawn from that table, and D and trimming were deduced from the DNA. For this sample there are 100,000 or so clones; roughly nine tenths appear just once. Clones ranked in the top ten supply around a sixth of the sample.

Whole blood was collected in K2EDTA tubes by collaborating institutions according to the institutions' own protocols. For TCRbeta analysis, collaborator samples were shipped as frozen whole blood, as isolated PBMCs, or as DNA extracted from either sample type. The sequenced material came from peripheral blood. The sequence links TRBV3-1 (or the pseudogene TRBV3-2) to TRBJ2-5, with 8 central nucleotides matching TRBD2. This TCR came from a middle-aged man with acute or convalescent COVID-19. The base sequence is TGTGCCAGCAGCCAAGGGGTAGAAAGCGGGGGCGGGGAGACCCAGTACTTC. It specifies CASSQGVESGGGETQYF.